This T cell receptor (beta chain) was observed in a study of blood T cell repertoires in COVID-19. At the level of the study: Some COVID-19 samples were acute and others convalescent; all came from the United States, Italy and Spain. The cDNA or gDNA used as material had been derived from T cells, B-cell-depleted T cells, or PBMCs.

Per the study methods: From reference gene primer amplification, estimates of nucleated cell counts were derived. Generated by immunoSEQ multiplex PCR, the TCRdb table keeps only in-frame clones and is missing some. V and J calls and clone size are given by that table; D and trimming were obtained from the DNA. The data hold 120,000 to 150,000 clones, with around 89% observed a single time. In germline, CDR1 is MNHNS, CDR2 SASEGT. V lost 4 bases, J lost 0 bases, and 13 bases lay in between. CDR3 length: 16 residues. The sequenced sample consisted of peripheral blood. The receptor's source is a woman of 80 years or more with acute or convalescent COVID-19. The chain recombines TRBV6-1 with TRBJ1-3; TRBD1 might be the D (6 bases). The CDR3, as DNA: TGTGCCAGCAGTGCTCCAGGGGTGGGCTCTGGAAACACCATATATTTT. Amino acids: CASSAPGVGSGNTIYF.